These 10 T cell receptor beta chains share one sample of origin, sequenced in a study of T cells in Graves' hyperthyroidism and ophthalmopathy. Regions amplified from RNA transcripts were the TCR beta CDR3 regions. An initial round of RT-PCR targeting the TCR CDR3 relied on the HTBI primer set. TCRdb used MiXCR to reprocess the multiplex PCR reads, holding one entry per CDR3 protein. This sample has 650,000 to 700,000 distinct CDR3 sequences, with 15% to 20% found just once. The sample comprised blood. These receptor sequences come from a middle-aged man with Graves' hyperthyroidism.

This clonotype was counted ten times or more. The rearrangement links TRBV28 to TRBJ1-5; TRBD1 might be the D (6 bases). The germline gives CDR1 MDHEN, CDR2 SYDVKM. With 6 bases removed from V and 2 bases from J, the gap between germline ends came to 14 bases. The CDR3 runs 15 residues. The CDR3 spells CASREDRGGNQPQHF. The DNA for the CDR3 is TGTGCCAGCAGGGAGGACAGAGGCGGCAATCAGCCCCAGCATTTT.

The sample holds a few counts of this clonotype. This rearrangement joins TRBV7-9 to TRBJ1-2; 9 bases map to TRBD1. The CDR3 is 16 amino acids. The germline V gene has CDR1 SEHNR and CDR2 FQNEAQ (reference sequence). V lost 4 bases to trimming and J lost 4 bases; unmatched junction nucleotides: 10. CDR3 nucleotides: TGTGCCAGCAGCTCCGTTACGGGACAGGGAACCTATGGCTACACCTTC. As protein: CASSSVTGQGTYGYTF.

This clonotype was counted at least ten times. This chain connects TRBV19 to TRBJ1-6, with 7 nucleotides matching TRBD1. Trimming removed 6 bases from V and 4 bases from J; junction bases left unmatched: 6. Looked up from germline, CDR1 is LNHDA and CDR2 is SQIVND (reference sequence). CDR3 length: 15 amino acids. For the CDR3, the DNA is TGTGCCAGTAGCCTCAGACAGGGTTATAATTCACCCCTCCACTTT. The encoded protein is CASSLRQGYNSPLHF.

In this sample, this clonotype turned up many times. The chain links TRBV6-1 to TRBJ2-7, with TRBD2 matching 9 bases. CDR3 length: 16 residues. The germline gives CDR1 MNHNS, CDR2 SASEGT. The trim removed 3 bases at V and 0 bases at J, leaving 6 bases unmatched. The CDR3 is CASSDGLAGNSYEQYF. For the CDR3, the DNA is TGTGCCAGCAGTGACGGGCTAGCGGGGAACTCCTACGAGCAGTACTTC.

This clonotype has more than one count but fewer than ten. This chain links TRBV30 with TRBJ2-1; 9 nucleotides match TRBD2. CDR1 is GTSNPN and CDR2 is SVGIG in the germline V gene (reference sequence). This CDR3 contains 15 residues. The V and J ends lost 0 bases and 9 bases, in that order; junction bases with no gene match: 9. The CDR3 loop reads CAWSVLSGSLGEQFF. The CDR3 coding sequence is TGTGCCTGGAGTGTCCTTAGCGGGAGCTTAGGTGAGCAGTTCTTC. The full variable domain, in which reference TRBV30 and TRBJ2-1 provide the parts outside the CDR3, is SQTIHQWPATLVQPVGSPLSLECTVEGTSNPNLYWYRQAAGRGLQLLFYSVGIGQISSEVPQNLSASRPQDRQFILSSKKLLLSDSGFYLCAWSVLSGSLGEQFFGPGTRLTVL.

This clonotype was recorded a few times. J is TRBJ2-1 and V is TRBV12-3 or TRBV12-4, with 13 bases matching TRBD2. CDR3 length: 18 residues. V lost 9 bases to trimming and J lost 5 bases; unmatched junction nucleotides: 16. The DNA for the CDR3 is TGTGCCAGTTTTAGGGACGCCAGGGGACTAGCGGGGCACAATGAGCAGTTCTTC. Translating gives CASFRDARGLAGHNEQFF.

This clonotype was observed a handful of times. The CDR3 bases are TGTGCCAGCAGTTTAAGTGCGGAAGGGGGGCTATTCTCTGGAAACACCATATATTTT. This codes for CASSLSAEGGLFSGNTIYF. The chain joins TRBV27 to TRBJ1-3; D may be TRBD1 (6 bases). Trimming left V 2 bases short and J 0 bases short, with 20 bases between. This CDR3 is built from 19 residues. Germline V gene lookup returns CDR1 MNHEY and CDR2 SMNVEV (reference sequence).

The chain employs TRBV19 and TRBJ1-5; no firm D call. Germline loops: CDR1 LNHDA, CDR2 SQIVND (reference sequence). Trimming removed 3 bases at V and 5 bases at J, with 14 bases between. The CDR3 consists of 15 residues. CDR3 sequence (DNA): TGTGCCAGTAGTATTTTTATTGGGAGGGATCAGCCCCAGCATTTT. Protein: CASSIFIGRDQPQHF.

In this sample, this clonotype turned up a few times. This chain uses TRBV7-8 with TRBJ2-6; the match to TRBD2 covers 12 bases. The CDR3 length is 20 residues. Germline-derived CDR1 and CDR2 are SGHVS and FQNEAQ. Unmatched junction bases numbered 11, after V lost 4 bases and J lost 1 base. CDR3 sequence: CASSSSGLAGGPSGANVLTF. Written as DNA, the CDR3 is TGTGCCAGCAGCTCCAGCGGGCTAGCGGGAGGGCCTTCTGGGGCCAACGTCCTGACTTTC.

V usage is TRBV11-3 and J usage is TRBJ1-5; TRBD1 matches at 7 bases. The J segment lost 2 bases and the V segment lost 6 bases, leaving 7 bases of the junction unmatched. The CDR3 loop spans 15 amino acids. Germline V gene sequence: CDR1 SGHNT, CDR2 YENEEA. CDR3 protein: CASRQGKVGNQPQHF. DNA for the CDR3: TGTGCCAGCAGACAGGGGAAGGTTGGCAATCAGCCCCAGCATTTT.